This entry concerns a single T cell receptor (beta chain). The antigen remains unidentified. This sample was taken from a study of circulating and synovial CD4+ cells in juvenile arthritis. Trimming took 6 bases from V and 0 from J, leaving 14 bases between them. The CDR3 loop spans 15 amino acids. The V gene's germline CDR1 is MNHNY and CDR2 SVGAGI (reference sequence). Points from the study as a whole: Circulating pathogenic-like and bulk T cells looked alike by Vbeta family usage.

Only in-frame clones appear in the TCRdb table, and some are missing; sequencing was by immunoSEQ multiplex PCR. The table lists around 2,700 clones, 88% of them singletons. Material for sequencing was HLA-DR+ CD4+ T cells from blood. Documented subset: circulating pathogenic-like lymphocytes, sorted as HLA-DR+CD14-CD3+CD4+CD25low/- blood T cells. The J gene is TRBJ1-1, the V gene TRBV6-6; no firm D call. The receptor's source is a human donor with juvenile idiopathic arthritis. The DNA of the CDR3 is TGTGCCAGCAGCCCTTTTTCCCTTCTGAACACTGAAGCTTTCTTT. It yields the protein CASSPFSLLNTEAFF.